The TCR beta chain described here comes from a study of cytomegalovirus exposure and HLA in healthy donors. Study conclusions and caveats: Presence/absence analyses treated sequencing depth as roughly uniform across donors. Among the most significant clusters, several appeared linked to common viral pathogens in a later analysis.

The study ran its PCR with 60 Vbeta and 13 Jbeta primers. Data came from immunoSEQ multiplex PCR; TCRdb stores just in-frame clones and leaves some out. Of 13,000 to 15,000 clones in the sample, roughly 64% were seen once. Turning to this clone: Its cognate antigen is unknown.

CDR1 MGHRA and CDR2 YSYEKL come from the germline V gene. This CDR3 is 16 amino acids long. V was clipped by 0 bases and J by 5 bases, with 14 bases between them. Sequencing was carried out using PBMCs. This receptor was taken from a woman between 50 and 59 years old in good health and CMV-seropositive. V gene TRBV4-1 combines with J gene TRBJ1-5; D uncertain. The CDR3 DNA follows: TGCGCCAGCAGCCAAGAATACAGTAATTCTTATCAGCCCCAGCATTTT. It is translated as CASSQEYSNSYQPQHF.